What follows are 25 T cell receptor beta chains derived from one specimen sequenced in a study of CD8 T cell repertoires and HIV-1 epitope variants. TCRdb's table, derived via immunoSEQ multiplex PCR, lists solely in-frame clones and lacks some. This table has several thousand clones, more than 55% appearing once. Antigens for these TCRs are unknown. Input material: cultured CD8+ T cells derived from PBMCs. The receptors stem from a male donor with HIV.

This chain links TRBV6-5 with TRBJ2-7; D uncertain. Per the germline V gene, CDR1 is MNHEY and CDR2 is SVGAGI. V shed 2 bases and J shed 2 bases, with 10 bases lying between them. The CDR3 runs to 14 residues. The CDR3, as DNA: TGTGCCAGCAGTTACGCGCCTTTGGCCTACGAGCAGTACTTC. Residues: CASSYAPLAYEQYF.

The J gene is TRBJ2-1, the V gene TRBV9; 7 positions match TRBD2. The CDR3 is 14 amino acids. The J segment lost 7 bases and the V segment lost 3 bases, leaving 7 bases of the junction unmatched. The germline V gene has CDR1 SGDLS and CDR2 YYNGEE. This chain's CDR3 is CASSAGAGWNEQFF. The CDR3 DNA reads TGTGCCAGCAGCGCCGGAGCGGGGTGGAATGAGCAGTTCTTC.

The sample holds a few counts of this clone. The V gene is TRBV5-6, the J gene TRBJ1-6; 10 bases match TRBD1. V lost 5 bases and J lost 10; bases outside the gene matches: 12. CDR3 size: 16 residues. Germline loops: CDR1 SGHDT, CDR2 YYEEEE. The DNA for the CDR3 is TGTGCCAGCAGTCAGTGGAGAGGACAGGGGGGATCACCCCTCCACTTT. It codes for CASSQWRGQGGSPLHF.

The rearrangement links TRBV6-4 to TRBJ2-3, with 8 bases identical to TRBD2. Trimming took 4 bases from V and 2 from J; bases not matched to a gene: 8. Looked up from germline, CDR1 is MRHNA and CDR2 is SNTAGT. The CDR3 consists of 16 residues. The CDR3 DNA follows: TGTGCCAGCAGTGTCTCGGGAGGGCCTAACACAGATACGCAGTATTTT. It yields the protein CASSVSGGPNTDTQYF.

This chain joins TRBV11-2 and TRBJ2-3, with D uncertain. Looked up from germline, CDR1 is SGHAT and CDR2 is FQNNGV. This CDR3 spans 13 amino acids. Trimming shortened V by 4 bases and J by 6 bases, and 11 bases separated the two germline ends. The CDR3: CASSSDPADTQYF. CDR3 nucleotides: TGTGCCAGCAGCTCGGATCCCGCGGATACGCAGTATTTT.

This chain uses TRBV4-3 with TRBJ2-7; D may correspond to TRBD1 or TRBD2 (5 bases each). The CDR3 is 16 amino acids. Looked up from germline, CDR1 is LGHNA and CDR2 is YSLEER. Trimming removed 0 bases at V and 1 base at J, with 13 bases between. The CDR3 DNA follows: TGCGCCAGCAGCCAAGATACTAGACAGATATCCTACGAGCAGTACTTC. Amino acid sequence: CASSQDTRQISYEQYF.

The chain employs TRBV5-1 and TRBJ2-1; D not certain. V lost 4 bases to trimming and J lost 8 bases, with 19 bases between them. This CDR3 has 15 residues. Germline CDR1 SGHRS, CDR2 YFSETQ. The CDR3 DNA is TGCGCCAGCAGCCCTTTGTCGGCGATGGTGGATGAGCAGTTCTTC. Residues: CASSPLSAMVDEQFF.

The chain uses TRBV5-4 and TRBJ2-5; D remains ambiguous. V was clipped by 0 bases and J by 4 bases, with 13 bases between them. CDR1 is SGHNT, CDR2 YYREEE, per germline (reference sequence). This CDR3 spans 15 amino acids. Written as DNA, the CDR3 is TGTGCCAGCAGCTTGGATGGGGAAACGGGAGAGACCCAGTACTTC. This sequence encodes CASSLDGETGETQYF.

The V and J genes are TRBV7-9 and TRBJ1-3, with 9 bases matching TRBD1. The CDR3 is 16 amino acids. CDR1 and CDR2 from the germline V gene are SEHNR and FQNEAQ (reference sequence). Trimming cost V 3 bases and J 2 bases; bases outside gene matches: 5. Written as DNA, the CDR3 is TGTGCCAGCAGCTTCCAGGGACAGGGCGCTGGAAACACCATATATTTT. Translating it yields CASSFQGQGAGNTIYF.

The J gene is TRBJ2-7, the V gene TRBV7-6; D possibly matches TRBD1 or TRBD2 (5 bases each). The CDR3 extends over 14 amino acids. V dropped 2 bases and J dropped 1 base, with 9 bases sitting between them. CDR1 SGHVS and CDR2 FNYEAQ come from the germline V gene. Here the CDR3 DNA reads TGTGCCAGCAGCTTAATGGGGGAATCCTACGAGCAGTACTTC. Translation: CASSLMGESYEQYF. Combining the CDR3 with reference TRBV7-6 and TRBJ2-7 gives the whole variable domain GAGVSQSPRYKVTKRGQDVALRCDPISGHVSLYWYRQALGQGPEFLTYFNYEAQQDKSGLPNDRFSAERPEGSISTLTIQRTEQRDSAMYRCASSLMGESYEQYFGPGTRLTVT.

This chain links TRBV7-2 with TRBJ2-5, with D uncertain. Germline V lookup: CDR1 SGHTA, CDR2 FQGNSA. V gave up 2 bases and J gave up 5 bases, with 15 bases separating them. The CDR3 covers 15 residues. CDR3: CASSLSLLLGETQYF. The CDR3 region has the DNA TGTGCCAGCAGCTTATCCCTTTTACTCGGGGAGACCCAGTACTTC.

CDR3 in amino acids: CASSLASNQPQHF. In nucleotides, the CDR3 is TGTGCCAGCAGCTTAGCTAGCAATCAGCCCCAGCATTTT. V and J are TRBV11-2 and TRBJ1-5; no firm D call. Germline CDR1 SGHAT, CDR2 FQNNGV. V was pared by 1 base and J by 0 bases, with 1 base between. The CDR3 spans 13 residues.

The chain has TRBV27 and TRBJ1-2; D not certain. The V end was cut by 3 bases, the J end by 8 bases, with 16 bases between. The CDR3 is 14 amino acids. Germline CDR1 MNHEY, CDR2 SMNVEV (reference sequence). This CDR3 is CASSFEGISGGYTF. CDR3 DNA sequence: TGTGCCAGCAGTTTCGAGGGAATATCGGGAGGCTACACCTTC.

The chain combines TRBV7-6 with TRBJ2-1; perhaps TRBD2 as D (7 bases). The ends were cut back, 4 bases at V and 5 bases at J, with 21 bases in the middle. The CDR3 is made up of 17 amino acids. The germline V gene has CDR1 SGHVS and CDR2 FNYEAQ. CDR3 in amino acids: CASSSSSGGRIHNEQFF. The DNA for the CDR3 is TGTGCCAGCAGCTCCAGCTCCGGGGGGCGTATCCACAATGAGCAGTTCTTC.

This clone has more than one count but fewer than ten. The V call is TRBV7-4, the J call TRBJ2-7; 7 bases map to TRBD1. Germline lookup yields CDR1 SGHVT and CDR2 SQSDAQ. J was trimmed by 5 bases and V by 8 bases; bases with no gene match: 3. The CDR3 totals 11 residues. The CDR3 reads CASATGDEQYF. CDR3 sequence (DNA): TGTGCCAGCGCAACAGGGGACGAGCAGTACTTC.

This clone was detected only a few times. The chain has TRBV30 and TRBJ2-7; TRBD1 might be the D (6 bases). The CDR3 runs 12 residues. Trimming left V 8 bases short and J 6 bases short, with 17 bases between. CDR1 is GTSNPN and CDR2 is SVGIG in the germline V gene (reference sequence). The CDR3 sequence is CAGDLTGSEQYF. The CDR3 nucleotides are TGTGCCGGGGACCTCACAGGGTCCGAGCAGTACTTC. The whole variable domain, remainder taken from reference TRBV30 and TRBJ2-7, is SQTIHQWPATLVQPVGSPLSLECTVEGTSNPNLYWYRQAAGRGLQLLFYSVGIGQISSEVPQNLSASRPQDRQFILSSKKLLLSDSGFYLCAGDLTGSEQYFGPGTRLTVT.

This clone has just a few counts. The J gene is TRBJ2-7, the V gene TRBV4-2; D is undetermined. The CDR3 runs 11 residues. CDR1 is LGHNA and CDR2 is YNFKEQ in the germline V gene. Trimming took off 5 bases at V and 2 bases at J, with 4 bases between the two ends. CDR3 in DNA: TGTGCCAGCAGCAAAGCCTACGAGCAGTACTTC. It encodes CASSKAYEQYF.

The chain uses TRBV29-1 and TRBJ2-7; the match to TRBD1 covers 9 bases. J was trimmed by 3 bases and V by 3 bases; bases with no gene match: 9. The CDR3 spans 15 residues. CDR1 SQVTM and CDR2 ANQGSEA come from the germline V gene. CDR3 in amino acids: CSVEGGTGRDYEQYF. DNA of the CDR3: TGCAGCGTTGAGGGGGGGACAGGGAGGGACTACGAGCAGTACTTC.

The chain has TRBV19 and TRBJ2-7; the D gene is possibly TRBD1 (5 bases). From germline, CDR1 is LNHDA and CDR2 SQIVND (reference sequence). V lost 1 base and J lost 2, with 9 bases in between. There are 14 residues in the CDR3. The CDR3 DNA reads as TGTGCCAGTAGTATAGGACCAGGGCCCTACGAGCAGTACTTC. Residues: CASSIGPGPYEQYF.

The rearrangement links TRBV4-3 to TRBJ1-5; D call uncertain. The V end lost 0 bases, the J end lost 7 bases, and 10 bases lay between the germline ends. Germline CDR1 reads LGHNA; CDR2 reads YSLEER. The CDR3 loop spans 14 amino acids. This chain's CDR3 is CASSQEVGLQPQHF. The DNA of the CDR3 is TGCGCCAGCAGCCAAGAGGTAGGTCTGCAGCCCCAGCATTTT.

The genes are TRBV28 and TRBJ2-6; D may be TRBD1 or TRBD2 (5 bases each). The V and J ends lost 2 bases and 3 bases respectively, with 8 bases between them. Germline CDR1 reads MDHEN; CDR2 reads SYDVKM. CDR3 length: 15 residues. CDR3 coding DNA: TGTGCCAGCAGTTTAAGTGGGGGTGGGGCCAACGTCCTGACTTTC. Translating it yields CASSLSGGGANVLTF.

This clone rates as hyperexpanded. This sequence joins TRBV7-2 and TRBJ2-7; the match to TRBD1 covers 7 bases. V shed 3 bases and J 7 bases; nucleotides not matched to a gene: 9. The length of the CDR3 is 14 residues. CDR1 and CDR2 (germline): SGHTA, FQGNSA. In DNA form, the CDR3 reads TGTGCCAGCAGCTTGGGACAGTACCTTCGTGAGCAGTACTTC. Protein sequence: CASSLGQYLREQYF.

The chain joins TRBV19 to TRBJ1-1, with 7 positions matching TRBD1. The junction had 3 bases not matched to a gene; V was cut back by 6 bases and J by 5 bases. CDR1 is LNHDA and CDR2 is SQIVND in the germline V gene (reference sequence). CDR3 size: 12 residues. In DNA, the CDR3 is TGTGCCAGTAGGACAGGGTGGACTGAAGCTTTCTTT. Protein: CASRTGWTEAFF.

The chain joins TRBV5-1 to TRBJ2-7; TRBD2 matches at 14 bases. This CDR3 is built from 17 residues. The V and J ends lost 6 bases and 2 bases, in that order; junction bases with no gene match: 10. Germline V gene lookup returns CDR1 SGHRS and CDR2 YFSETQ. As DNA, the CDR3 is TGCGCCAGCACCCCGACTAGCGGGGGGGCTGTTCCCTACGAGCAGTACTTC. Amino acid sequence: CASTPTSGGAVPYEQYF.

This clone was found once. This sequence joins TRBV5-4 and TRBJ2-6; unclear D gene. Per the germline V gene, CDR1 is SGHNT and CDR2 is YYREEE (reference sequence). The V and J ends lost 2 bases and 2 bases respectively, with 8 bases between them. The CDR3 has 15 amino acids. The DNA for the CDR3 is TGTGCCAGCAGCTTACAAGGAGCTGGGGCCAACGTCCTGACTTTC. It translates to CASSLQGAGANVLTF.